Listed below are T cell receptor beta chains from one sample, sequenced in a study of blood T cell repertoires in COVID-19. Repertoires were generated with immunoSEQ multiplex PCR, while TCRdb's copy carries only in-frame clones and drops some. The data show 200,000 to 250,000 clones, approximately 75% seen once. The sample consisted of PBMCs or T cells enriched from blood (not recorded which). The source is a middle-aged man who had recovered from COVID-19. The CDR3 runs from the conserved cysteine through the conserved F or W. Fields, in order: CDR3 protein, CDR3 DNA, clone size, V gene, D gene, J gene. D genes are given only for firm matches. Size tells how often a clone was seen (once, few, many) or the class of an expanded clone, and some rows leave it out.

CASSSRTGYEQYF,TGTGCCAGCAGTTCTCGGACAGGGTACGAGCAGTACTTC,-,TRBV6-5,TRBD1,TRBJ2-7
CASKDRTKNIQYF,TGTGCCAGTAAGGACAGGACCAAAAACATTCAGTACTTC,-,TRBV19,TRBD1,TRBJ2-4
CASSHISSGNTIYF,TGTGCCAGTAGTCACATCAGCTCTGGAAACACCATATATTTT,-,TRBV19,-,TRBJ1-3
CASSVVSGSEQYF,TGTGCCAGCAGCGTAGTTTCGGGGTCTGAGCAGTACTTC,-,TRBV9,-,TRBJ2-7
CASSLVRGSLYGYTF,TGTGCCAGCAGCCTTGTCAGGGGGTCGCTCTATGGCTACACCTTC,-,TRBV6-5,TRBD1,TRBJ1-2
CASSPGGLTEAFF,TGTGCCAGCAGCCCAGGGGGTCTAACTGAAGCTTTCTTT,-,TRBV7-8,TRBD1,TRBJ1-1
CASSSTGTTEAFF,TGTGCCAGCTCATCCACCGGGACAACTGAAGCTTTCTTT,-,TRBV18,-,TRBJ1-1
CASTLGQATTNEKLFF,TGTGCCAGCACCCTTGGACAGGCAACCACTAATGAAAAACTGTTTTTT,-,TRBV5-8,TRBD1,TRBJ1-4
CASSYSGTSGYEQYF,TGTGCCAGCAGCTATTCCGGGACTAGCGGCTACGAGCAGTACTTC,-,TRBV7-6,TRBD2,TRBJ2-7
CASRGQGKGQPQHF,TGTGCCAGCAGAGGTCAGGGTAAGGGGCAGCCCCAGCATTTT,-,TRBV28,-,TRBJ1-5
CASSPDRYTEAFF,TGTGCCAGCAGCCCGGACAGGTACACTGAAGCTTTCTTT,-,TRBV5-5,TRBD1,TRBJ1-1
CAISETGNTEAFF,TGTGCCATCAGTGAGACAGGGAACACTGAAGCTTTCTTT,-,TRBV10-3,-,TRBJ1-1
CASSLAGVRTDTQYF,TGTGCCAGCTCACTAGCGGGAGTTCGCACAGATACGCAGTATTTT,-,TRBV2,TRBD2,TRBJ2-3
CASSLDLGRGRSNEQFF,TGTGCCAGCAGCTTAGATCTGGGCAGGGGGCGCAGCAATGAGCAGTTCTTC,-,TRBV11-2,TRBD1,TRBJ2-1
CSTNQQGRGYTF,TGCAGTACCAACCAACAGGGGAGAGGCTACACCTTC,-,TRBV29-1,TRBD1,TRBJ1-2
CASSPLRGSSYNSPLHF,TGTGCCAGCAGCCCCCTTCGGGGGAGCTCCTATAATTCACCCCTCCACTTT,-,TRBV14,-,TRBJ1-6
CASSLWGGFEAFF,TGTGCCAGCAGTCTCTGGGGGGGGTTTGAAGCTTTCTTT,-,TRBV12-3/TRBV12-4,-,TRBJ1-1
CASRKLAGGTGELFF,TGTGCCAGCAGGAAATTAGCGGGTGGCACCGGGGAGCTGTTTTTT,-,TRBV2,TRBD2,TRBJ2-2
CKGGQKKYQPQHF,TGTAAGGGGGGACAGAAAAAATATCAGCCCCAGCATTTT,-,TRBV30,TRBD1,TRBJ1-5
CASSESRGDIGEQFF,TGCGCCAGCAGTGAGTCGCGGGGGGATATTGGTGAGCAGTTCTTC,-,TRBV10-1,TRBD2,TRBJ2-1
CAWSVARVLSGNTIYF,TGTGCCTGGAGTGTAGCCAGGGTTCTCTCTGGAAACACCATATATTTT,-,TRBV30,-,TRBJ1-3
CAWSSGNDNEQFF,TGTGCCTGGAGTAGCGGGAATGACAATGAGCAGTTCTTC,-,TRBV30,TRBD2,TRBJ2-1
CAISVRGLDGYTF,TGTGCCATCAGTGTAAGGGGTCTGGATGGCTACACCTTC,-,TRBV10-3,-,TRBJ1-2
CATSSGAGVLQPQHF,TGTGCCACCAGCTCAGGGGCAGGGGTACTTCAGCCCCAGCATTTT,-,TRBV15,-,TRBJ1-5
CASSRESGANVLTF,TGCGCCAGCAGCCGGGAATCCGGGGCCAACGTCCTGACTTTC,-,TRBV5-1,-,TRBJ2-6
CASSPTGGHGYTF,TGTGCCAGCAGCCCAACGGGGGGCCATGGCTACACCTTC,-,TRBV11-2,-,TRBJ1-2
CASSQLLYSNQPQHF,TGCGCCAGCAGCCAATTGTTGTATAGCAATCAGCCCCAGCATTTT,-,TRBV4-1,-,TRBJ1-5
CASSTGLAGPYEQYF,TGTGCCAGCAGCACCGGACTAGCGGGCCCCTACGAGCAGTACTTC,-,TRBV7-2,TRBD2,TRBJ2-7
CASSHTGNSRTGELFF,TGTGCCAGCAGTCACACAGGGAATAGTCGGACCGGGGAGCTGTTTTTT,-,TRBV7-9,-,TRBJ2-2
CASSQEVRGLYSNQPQHF,TGTGCCAGCAGCCAAGAGGTCAGAGGGTTGTATAGCAATCAGCCCCAGCATTTT,-,TRBV4-2,-,TRBJ1-5
CASSATRNTEAFF,TGTGCCAGCAGCGCAACCAGGAACACTGAAGCTTTCTTT,-,TRBV7-6,-,TRBJ1-1
CASSRRQEGGEQFF,TGTGCCAGTAGTAGACGGCAGGAAGGGGGCGAGCAGTTCTTC,once,TRBV19,TRBD1,TRBJ2-1
CASSPEEGGTEAFF,TGTGCCAGCTCTCCCGAGGAAGGGGGCACTGAAGCTTTCTTT,-,TRBV18,-,TRBJ1-1
CASSQDWQKTDTQYF,TGTGCCAGCAGCCAAGATTGGCAGAAAACAGATACGCAGTATTTT,-,TRBV3-1/TRBV3-2,-,TRBJ2-3
CASSFTGAENYGYTF,TGCGCCAGCAGCTTTACAGGGGCCGAAAACTATGGCTACACCTTC,few,TRBV5-1,TRBD1,TRBJ1-2
CASSLSRSLGGYTF,TGTGCCAGCAGTTTATCGAGAAGTCTAGGTGGCTACACCTTC,-,TRBV27,-,TRBJ1-2
CASTPHQGAGEQFF,TGTGCCAGCACCCCTCATCAGGGGGCTGGTGAGCAGTTCTTC,many,TRBV28,TRBD1,TRBJ2-1
CASSRTSRVALPYNEQFF,TGTGCCAGCAGCCGCACCTCCCGGGTAGCGCTCCCCTACAATGAGCAGTTCTTC,once,TRBV3-1/TRBV3-2,-,TRBJ2-1
CASSQVGGGNYEQYF,TGTGCCAGCAGCCAAGTTGGCGGGGGGAACTACGAGCAGTACTTC,-,TRBV3-1/TRBV3-2,TRBD2,TRBJ2-7
CASRGVEAFF,TGTGCCAGCAGGGGAGTAGAAGCTTTCTTT,-,TRBV2,-,TRBJ1-1
CASSLSGNQPQHF,TGTGCCAGCAGCTTATCGGGCAATCAGCCCCAGCATTTT,-,TRBV7-9,-,TRBJ1-5
CASSEAQAGADTQYF,TGTGCCAGCAGTGAAGCGCAGGCTGGCGCAGATACGCAGTATTTT,few,TRBV6-1,-,TRBJ2-3
CASGLGRRLASSYNEQFF,TGTGCTAGTGGTCTGGGACGAAGACTAGCGAGCTCCTACAATGAGCAGTTCTTC,-,TRBV12-5,TRBD2,TRBJ2-1
CASSYSAARGNEKLFF,TGTGCCAGCAGTTACTCAGCGGCGCGGGGAAATGAAAAACTGTTTTTT,-,TRBV6-5,-,TRBJ1-4
CASSLGGFRGTDTQYF,TGCGCCAGCAGCTTGGGCGGGTTTAGAGGAACAGATACGCAGTATTTT,-,TRBV5-1,-,TRBJ2-3
CASSRTGGDSGNTIYF,TGCGCCAGCAGCCGGACAGGGGGCGACTCTGGAAACACCATATATTTT,-,TRBV4-1,TRBD1,TRBJ1-3
CASFGTGELFF,TGCGCCAGCTTCGGGACCGGGGAGCTGTTTTTT,once,TRBV5-1,-,TRBJ2-2
CASSQDRLDRAQETQYF,TGCGCCAGCAGCCAAGATCGATTGGACAGGGCCCAAGAGACCCAGTACTTC,few,TRBV4-1,TRBD1,TRBJ2-5
CASSEYLGYTF,TGTGCCAGCAGTGAATATCTTGGCTACACCTTC,few,TRBV25-1,-,TRBJ1-2
CASSFVDRNGYTF,TGTGCCAGCAGTTTCGTCGACAGAAATGGCTACACCTTC,once,TRBV12-3/TRBV12-4,-,TRBJ1-2
CASTLAGGGRSYEQYF,TGTGCCTCAACCCTAGCGGGAGGGGGTAGGTCCTACGAGCAGTACTTC,-,TRBV30,TRBD2,TRBJ2-7
CASSAPTGVATQYF,TGTGCCAGCAGCGCTCCGACCGGGGTGGCTACGCAGTATTTT,-,TRBV9,-,TRBJ2-3
CASKGTSGRGSGGELFF,TGTGCCAGCAAGGGGACTAGCGGGAGAGGTTCGGGCGGGGAGCTGTTTTTT,-,TRBV2,TRBD2,TRBJ2-2
CASSLGQGTYGYTF,TGTGCCAGCAGCCTAGGACAGGGGACCTATGGCTACACCTTC,-,TRBV5-4,TRBD1,TRBJ1-2
CASSTGTGGLNSPLHF,TGTGCCAGCAGCACCGGGACAGGGGGCCTGAATTCACCCCTCCACTTT,-,TRBV5-6,TRBD1,TRBJ1-6
CASSVAGAGANVLTF,TGTGCCAGTAGTGTCGCAGGTGCTGGGGCCAACGTCCTGACTTTC,-,TRBV19,-,TRBJ2-6